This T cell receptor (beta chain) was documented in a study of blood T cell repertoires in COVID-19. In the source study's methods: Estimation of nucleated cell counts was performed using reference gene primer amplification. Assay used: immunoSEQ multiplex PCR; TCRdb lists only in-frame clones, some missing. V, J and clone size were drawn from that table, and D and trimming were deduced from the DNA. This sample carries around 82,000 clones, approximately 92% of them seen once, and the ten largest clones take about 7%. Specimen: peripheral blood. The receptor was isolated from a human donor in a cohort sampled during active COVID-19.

The chain's CDR3 is CASSPLQGLEQYF. The CDR3 DNA reads as TGTGCCAGCAGCCCCCTACAGGGGTTGGAGCAGTACTTC. The chain employs TRBV3-1 (or the pseudogene TRBV3-2) and TRBJ2-7; 7 bases fit TRBD1. Germline assignment: CDR1 LGHDT and CDR2 YNNKEL (reference sequence). J was trimmed by 7 bases and V by 4 bases; bases with no gene match: 7. This CDR3 region has 13 residues.